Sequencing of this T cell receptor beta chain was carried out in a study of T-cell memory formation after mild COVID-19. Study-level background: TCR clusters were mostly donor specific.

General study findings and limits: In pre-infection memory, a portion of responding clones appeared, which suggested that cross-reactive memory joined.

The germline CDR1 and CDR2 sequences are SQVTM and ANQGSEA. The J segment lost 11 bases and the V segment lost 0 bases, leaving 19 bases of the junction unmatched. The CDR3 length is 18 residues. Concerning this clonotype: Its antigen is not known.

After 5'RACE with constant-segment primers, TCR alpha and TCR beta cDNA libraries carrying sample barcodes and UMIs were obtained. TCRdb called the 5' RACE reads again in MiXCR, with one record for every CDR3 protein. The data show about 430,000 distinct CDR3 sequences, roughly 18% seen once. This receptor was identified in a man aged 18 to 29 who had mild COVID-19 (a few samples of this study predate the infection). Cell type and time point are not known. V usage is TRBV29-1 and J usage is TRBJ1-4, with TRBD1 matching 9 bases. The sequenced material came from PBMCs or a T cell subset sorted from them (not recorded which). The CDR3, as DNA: TGCAGCGTTGAAGATGGGGCCGAGGACAGGGGTTTGGGGAAGAAACTGTTTTTT. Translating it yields CSVEDGAEDRGLGKKLFF.